The sequence of this TCR beta chain was determined in a study of T cells in Graves' hyperthyroidism and ophthalmopathy (dated by TCRdb to between 2017 and 2020). Some background on the complete study: Peripheral blood was collected at initial diagnosis, before any treatment. For training and testing, the 100 or so patients in the discovery cohort were randomly divided in a 7:3 ratio. The study also compared thyroid tissue and blood T-cell repertoires from a handful of Graves' hyperthyroidism patients. To identify distinguishing TCR V-J signatures, a discovery cohort of 100 patients was used, comprising approximately 40 with Graves' ophthalmopathy and 57 with stable Graves' hyperthyroidism. Prospective prediction of ophthalmopathy was tested in an independent validation cohort consisting of about 20 hyperthyroidism patients and more than 15 patients who later progressed to ophthalmopathy. TCR Vbeta CDR3 sequencing of 130 to 150 peripheral blood samples (roughly 41 ophthalmopathy, over 70 hyperthyroidism and approximately 17 progressor patients) is reported in the paper. Following sampling, methimazole starting at 30 mg daily was given to hyperthyroidism patients, and high-dose intravenous methylprednisolone was given to ophthalmopathy patients. Beyond this particular receptor, the publication reports: In validation, the model predicted progression to ophthalmopathy a median of 6.5 months before onset, with about 64% sensitivity and just under 75% specificity. Most expanded thyroid clonotypes (frequency above 0.001) were also detected in blood, suggesting blood repertoires may reflect thyroid immune responses. A model built on a 13 V-J signature distinguished ophthalmopathy from stable hyperthyroidism, reaching 85% to 90% sensitivity and around 81% specificity in cross-validation and 80%/75% in testing. Sample size was not statistically predetermined, and investigators were not blinded to group allocation.

V has 5 bases trimmed and J has 1 base trimmed; junction bases matching no gene number 18. CDR1 GTSNPN and CDR2 SVGIG are derived from the germline V gene (reference sequence). Inclusive of the bounding cysteine and phenylalanine, the CDR3 is 18 residues long. Left in the record is the CDR3 DNA by itself, 54 bases read in frame from the first base. Ophthalmopathy patients had moderately to severely active disease, Clinical Activity Score of at least 3, NOSPECS grade of at least 4, and duration under 3 months. The study excluded patients with uncontrolled infections, other autoimmune diseases, pregnancy or lactation. Clinical symptoms, serum thyroxine and TRAb, thyroid ultrasound, and orbital computed tomography formed the basis for the diagnoses. Ficoll-Paque density gradient centrifugation was used to isolate PBMCs from about 9.4 ml of fresh peripheral blood. Total RNA was extracted using Trizol reagent, and RNA quality was assessed on an Agilent 2100 Bioanalyzer.

Amplification of TCR beta CDR3 regions was carried out from RNA transcripts. For the first round of RT-PCR on the TCR CDR3, the HTBI primer set was used together with the Qiagen OneStep RT-PCR kit. Libraries were constructed in a second round of multiplex PCR, after which size selection and purification were carried out. The libraries were sequenced on an Illumina HiSeq2000 using paired-end 100 bp reads. The paper's processing steps were these. SOAPnuke was used to process the raw data, throwing out any read that contained adapters or uncalled bases, had a mean Phred below 15, or lacked an exact constant-primer or identifier match. COPE v1.2.5 was used to merge high-quality paired reads, and clonotypes were defined as unique nucleotide sequences. MiTCR v1.1 was used to align clonotypes to the IMGT TRBV, TRBD and TRBJ reference segments. The analysis included only V-J combinations with a frequency above 0.0001, which together covered around 99% of the repertoires. The TCS score was defined as the ratio of F50 (clonal expansion) to E x V (chaos), calculated using BLOSUM62-based TCRdist between CDR3 peptides within each V-J. Welch's t-statistics and random forest reduced 500 to 650 V-J features to under 15, which were used in a naive Bayes classifier (R e1071). The public reads were reprocessed in TCRdb via fastp at Q25 and MiXCR, keeping in-frame beta chains. Rows merge per CDR3 protein into single entries with the most common DNA and genes. The authors' filters were not applied to this entry. The sample records 500,000 to 650,000 distinct CDR3 sequences, 15% to 20% of which are singletons. Approximately 16% of the sample is in the top ten clones.

On this clonotype: Its antigen remains undetermined. No base-level quality is on record; no much larger clone is a single base apart.

Material for sequencing was blood. The sequence derives from a woman younger than 30 with Graves' ophthalmopathy. The sequence joins TRBV30 to TRBJ2-7; 9 central bases correspond to TRBD1. The CDR3: CAWGRQSWGTGTSYEQYF. The DNA is as follows: TGTGCCTGGGGACGGCAGTCTTGGGGGACAGGGACTTCCTACGAGCAGTACTTC. Beyond the CDR3, the reference TRBV30 and TRBJ2-7 genes provide the residues; the full variable domain reads: SQTIHQWPATLVQPVGSPLSLECTVEGTSNPNLYWYRQAAGRGLQLLFYSVGIGQISSEVPQNLSASRPQDRQFILSSKKLLLSDSGFYLCAWGRQSWGTGTSYEQYFGPGTRLTVT.